A single sample is the source of the 29 T cell receptor beta chains below, sequenced in a study of blood T cell repertoires in COVID-19. The protocol was immunoSEQ multiplex PCR, while the TCRdb copy is restricted to in-frame clones and leaves out a portion. The data contain about 150,000 clones, about four fifths of them singletons. The sequencing input was peripheral blood. These receptors all stem from a woman older than 75 with active or convalescent COVID-19.

This clone was counted between two and nine times. The chain uses TRBV7-8 and TRBJ2-7; 12 bases are a match to TRBD1. This CDR3 is built from 15 residues. CDR1 SGHVS and CDR2 FQNEAQ come from the germline V gene. V lost 5 bases to trimming and J lost 4 bases; unmatched junction nucleotides: 6. CDR3 region: CASSRRDRGRYEQYF. The CDR3 nucleotides read TGTGCCAGCAGCCGCCGGGACAGGGGGCGGTACGAGCAGTACTTC. Looking up the rest from reference TRBV7-8 and TRBJ2-7 gives the full variable domain: GAGVSQSPRYKVAKRGQDVALRCDPISGHVSLFWYQQALGQGPEFLTYFQNEAQLDKSGLPSDRFFAERPEGSVSTLKIQRTQQEDSAVYLCASSRRDRGRYEQYFGPGTRLTVT.

The V gene is TRBV28, the J gene TRBJ1-4; 7 bases fit TRBD1. This CDR3 spans 15 amino acids. V lost 6 bases to trimming and J lost 5 bases; unmatched junction nucleotides: 9. Germline CDR1 and CDR2: MDHEN and SYDVKM. The CDR3, as DNA: TGTGCCAGCAGGGCCCCACAGGGGCTAAATGAAAAACTGTTTTTT. It specifies CASRAPQGLNEKLFF.

CDR3 nucleotides: TGTGCCAGTAGTATAGCCACGAGACAGGGGAGCGATGGCTACACCTTC. Translation: CASSIATRQGSDGYTF. The genes are TRBV19 and TRBJ1-2; TRBD1 matches at 8 bases. Germline lookup yields CDR1 LNHDA and CDR2 SQIVND (reference sequence). With V trimmed by 1 base and J by 6 bases, 10 bases remained unmatched. The CDR3 length is 16 residues.

Only one count was recorded for this clone. The chain has TRBV30 and TRBJ2-1; 9 nucleotides align to TRBD2. Germline assignment: CDR1 GTSNPN and CDR2 SVGIG (reference sequence). Germline trimming cut 3 bases from V and 2 bases from J; bases unmatched to any gene: 5. The CDR3 sequence is 15 residues long. The CDR3 nucleotides are TGTGCCTGGAGAGCGGGGGGACTAGCCTACAATGAGCAGTTCTTC. This gives the protein CAWRAGGLAYNEQFF.

This rearrangement joins TRBV9 to TRBJ1-1; tentatively, D is TRBD1 (5 bases). Germline loops: CDR1 SGDLS, CDR2 YYNGEE. Trimming left V 0 bases short and J 4 bases short, with 7 bases between. This CDR3 contains 13 residues. Written as DNA, the CDR3 is TGTGCCAGCAGCGTAGACGGGGGCACTGAAGCTTTCTTT. Encoded protein: CASSVDGGTEAFF. The complete variable domain, with remaining parts taken from reference TRBV9 and TRBJ1-1, reads DSGVTQTPKHLITATGQRVTLRCSPRSGDLSVYWYQQSLDQGLQFLIQYYNGEERAKGNILERFSAQQFPDLHSELNLSSLELGDSALYFCASSVDGGTEAFFGQGTRLTVV.

This chain connects TRBV3-1 (or the pseudogene TRBV3-2) to TRBJ2-5; D is possibly TRBD2 (5 bases). CDR1 and CDR2 (germline): LGHDT, YNNKEL (reference sequence). With 0 bases removed from V and 1 base from J, the gap between germline ends came to 9 bases. CDR3 size: 15 residues. CDR3 amino acids: CASSQEGGTQETQYF. The CDR3 coding sequence is TGTGCCAGCAGCCAAGAAGGAGGTACCCAAGAGACCCAGTACTTC.

The chain combines TRBV10-3 with TRBJ2-1; 10 bases match TRBD2. V shed 8 bases and J 8 bases; nucleotides not matched to a gene: 9. The CDR3 loop spans 14 amino acids. The germline CDR1 and CDR2 sequences are ENHRY and SYGVKD. The CDR3 here is CAIGLAGGGDEQFF. The CDR3 nucleotides read TGTGCCATCGGTTTAGCGGGAGGAGGCGATGAGCAGTTCTTC.

The CDR3 here is CASSPIGTLISYEQYF. In DNA, the CDR3 is TGTGCCAGCAGCCCAATCGGGACATTAATCTCCTACGAGCAGTACTTC. The chain carries TRBV5-4 and TRBJ2-7; tentatively, D is TRBD1 (6 bases). The CDR3 spans 16 residues. Trimming removed 4 bases from V and 0 bases from J, with 17 bases in between. Per the germline V gene, CDR1 is SGHNT and CDR2 is YYREEE (reference sequence).

The V call is TRBV6-9, the J call TRBJ2-3; 10 positions match TRBD2. The CDR3 is 16 amino acids. CDR1 is MNHGY, CDR2 SVAAGI, per germline. Germline trimming cut 1 base from V and 4 bases from J; bases unmatched to any gene: 5. Here the CDR3 reads CASSYYPSGRADTQYF. Written as DNA, the CDR3 is TGTGCCAGCAGTTATTACCCTAGCGGGAGAGCAGATACGCAGTATTTT.

This clone occurred a few times. V usage is TRBV7-9 and J usage is TRBJ2-1, with D perhaps matching TRBD1 (5 bases). Germline V CDR1 and CDR2: SEHNR, FQNEAQ (reference sequence). V lost 4 bases and J 0 bases, leaving 16 bases between the germline ends. This CDR3 has 17 residues. CDR3: CASSSPIDRSSYNEQFF. CDR3 DNA sequence: TGTGCCAGCAGCTCCCCGATTGACAGAAGCTCCTACAATGAGCAGTTCTTC.

The chain couples TRBV11-2 to TRBJ2-5; 7 positions agree with TRBD2. Germline V lookup: CDR1 SGHAT, CDR2 FQNNGV. Trimming at V came to 3 bases and at J to 3 bases, leaving 7 bases not matched to a gene. The CDR3 runs 15 residues. CDR3 DNA: TGTGCCAGCAGCTTGTACCCCCGGGAGGAAGAGACCCAGTACTTC. It translates to CASSLYPREEETQYF.

The chain joins TRBV2 to TRBJ2-3, with D unresolved. In germline, CDR1 is SNHLY, CDR2 FYNNEI. The CDR3 totals 13 residues. Trimming took off 7 bases at V and 1 base at J, with 9 bases between the two ends. CDR3 in amino acids: CASISQGTDTQYF. The CDR3, as DNA: TGTGCCAGCATAAGTCAGGGCACAGATACGCAGTATTTT.

This clone has only one observation. The chain employs TRBV11-2 and TRBJ2-3; 9 bases line up with TRBD1. CDR3 length equals 15 residues. Looked up from germline, CDR1 is SGHAT and CDR2 is FQNNGV. Trimming removed 6 bases from V and 8 bases from J; junction bases left unmatched: 12. CDR3 in DNA: TGTGCCAGCAGGGCGTGGGGACAGGGCTTAGGTACGCAGTATTTT. It translates to CASRAWGQGLGTQYF.

The chain is built from TRBV5-1 and TRBJ1-2; 8 bases agree with TRBD1. Per germline, CDR1 SGHRS and CDR2 YFSETQ. Losses at the gene ends were 2 bases for V and 5 bases for J; bases not matched to a gene: 2. This CDR3 region has 13 residues. The CDR3 DNA follows: TGCGCCAGCAGCTTCAACAGGGGGTATGGCTACACCTTC. Translated: CASSFNRGYGYTF.

The V call is TRBV5-1, the J call TRBJ2-5; TRBD2 agrees at 10 bases. Per the germline V gene, CDR1 is SGHRS and CDR2 is YFSETQ. With V trimmed by 1 base and J by 5 bases, 2 bases remained unmatched. The CDR3 covers 14 residues. The CDR3 bases are TGCGCCAGCAGCTTGCTAGCGGGAGATGAGACCCAGTACTTC. This codes for CASSLLAGDETQYF.

The rearrangement uses TRBV5-1 and TRBJ2-3, with D unclear. CDR1 and CDR2 from the germline V gene are SGHRS and YFSETQ. The CDR3 covers 16 residues. Trimming shortened V by 3 bases and J by 2 bases, and 16 bases separated the two germline ends. The CDR3 here is CASSYFESLVTDTQYF. CDR3 sequence (DNA): TGCGCCAGCAGCTATTTTGAGAGTTTAGTCACAGATACGCAGTATTTT.

The gene calls are TRBV19 and TRBJ1-5, with 12 bases fitting TRBD1. CDR1 is LNHDA and CDR2 is SQIVND in the germline V gene (reference sequence). This CDR3 spans 17 amino acids. The J segment lost 6 bases and the V segment lost 4 bases, leaving 10 bases of the junction unmatched. CDR3 DNA: TGTGCCAGTAGTAACCCCCCGGGACAGGGGGCAGGTCAGCCCCAGCATTTT. The encoded protein is CASSNPPGQGAGQPQHF. Supplemented by reference TRBV19 and TRBJ1-5, the full variable domain reads DGGITQSPKYLFRKEGQNVTLSCEQNLNHDAMYWYRQDPGQGLRLIYYSQIVNDFQKGDIAEGYSVSREKKESFPLTVTSAQKNPTAFYLCASSNPPGQGAGQPQHFGDGTRLSIL.

This sequence joins TRBV9 and TRBJ1-1, with D possibly TRBD1 on 6 matching bases. Looked up from germline, CDR1 is SGDLS and CDR2 is YYNGEE. This CDR3 spans 15 amino acids. V lost 3 bases and J lost 1, with 13 bases in between. CDR3: CASSAPQGSNTEAFF. The CDR3 region has the DNA TGTGCCAGCAGCGCCCCCCAGGGGTCGAACACTGAAGCTTTCTTT.

This chain links TRBV6-6 with TRBJ1-1; perhaps TRBD1 as D (5 bases). In germline, CDR1 is MNHNY, CDR2 SVGAGI (reference sequence). V gave up 2 bases and J gave up 7 bases, with 11 bases separating them. This CDR3 has 13 amino acids. The CDR3 loop reads CASSYLQGDEAFF. For the CDR3, the DNA is TGTGCCAGCAGTTACCTCCAGGGCGATGAAGCTTTCTTT.

This chain uses TRBV11-3 with TRBJ2-2, with 12 bases that match TRBD1. Germline V gives CDR1 SGHNT, CDR2 YENEEA. This CDR3 comprises 17 residues. Losses at the gene ends were 5 bases for V and 4 bases for J; bases not matched to a gene: 8. The CDR3 bases are TGTGCCAGCAGCCCGGGGGACAGGGGGCTCGTCACCGGGGAGCTGTTTTTT. Translation gives CASSPGDRGLVTGELFF.

CDR3 amino acids: CASNPTGDQPQHF. Here the CDR3 DNA reads TGTGCCAGTAACCCGACAGGAGATCAGCCCCAGCATTTT. The rearrangement links TRBV19 to TRBJ1-5; tentative D call: TRBD1 (6 bases). CDR1 is LNHDA and CDR2 is SQIVND in the germline V gene (reference sequence). V was cut by 7 bases and J by 5 bases, with 12 bases left in between. This CDR3 spans 13 amino acids.

The rearrangement joins TRBV4-1 to TRBJ1-3; D is perhaps TRBD1 (5 bases). Germline V gene lookup returns CDR1 MGHRA and CDR2 YSYEKL. This CDR3 is 20 amino acids long. Trimming pared 2 bases from V and 0 bases from J, leaving 23 bases between. CDR3 sequence reads: CASSQFGARGRASSGNTIYF. The DNA of the CDR3 is TGCGCCAGCAGCCAATTTGGGGCCCGAGGCCGGGCGTCCTCTGGAAACACCATATATTTT.

This chain links TRBV28 with TRBJ1-5, with 8 positions matching TRBD1. Germline V gene data show CDR1 as MDHEN and CDR2 as SYDVKM. CDR3 length: 15 amino acids. The trim removed 6 bases at V and 3 bases at J, leaving 7 bases unmatched. The CDR3 sequence: CASRGGQEINQPQHF. DNA for the CDR3: TGTGCCAGCAGGGGGGGACAGGAGATCAATCAGCCCCAGCATTTT.

This clone came up a few times. The rearrangement uses TRBV5-1 and TRBJ1-1; 8 bases line up with TRBD1. With 3 bases clipped from V and 1 base from J, the junction kept 5 bases outside the gene matches. CDR1 SGHRS and CDR2 YFSETQ come from the germline V gene. CDR3 size: 15 residues. The DNA of the CDR3 is TGCGCCAGCAGCTCCGGACAGGGTCGGAACACTGAAGCTTTCTTT. Its translation is CASSSGQGRNTEAFF.

The gene calls are TRBV6-5 and TRBJ1-1; weak D call: TRBD1 (5 bases). Germline V gene data show CDR1 as MNHEY and CDR2 as SVGAGI. The V gene lost 8 bases and the J gene lost 5 bases, with 18 bases spanning the gap. CDR3 length: 14 amino acids. The CDR3 DNA follows: TGTGCCAGCGGCCTACACAACTCAGGGACTGAAGCTTTCTTT. The encoded protein is CASGLHNSGTEAFF.

The chain uses TRBV6-5 and TRBJ2-1; 8 nucleotides match TRBD2. Germline assignment: CDR1 MNHEY and CDR2 SVGAGI. The CDR3 contains 13 residues. The ends lost 8 bases at V and 9 bases at J; junction bases unmatched: 9. The DNA for the CDR3 is TGTGCCAGCGCCGGGACTAGTCTTCCTGAGCAGTTCTTC. Encoded protein: CASAGTSLPEQFF.

On this clone: The sample contains more than one DNA sequence encoding this CDR3. This chain links TRBV15 with TRBJ1-5; 8 positions match TRBD1. J lost 3 bases, V lost 2 bases, and 9 bases had no gene match. The germline gives CDR1 LNHNV, CDR2 YYDKDF (reference sequence). The CDR3 totals 17 residues. CDR3 nucleotide sequence: TGTGCCACCAGCAGACTGCAGACGGACAGGGCCAATCAGCCCCAGCATTTT. It yields the protein CATSRLQTDRANQPQHF.

This clone was counted between two and nine times. The V and J genes are TRBV10-3 and TRBJ1-1, with a weak D call TRBD1 (5 bases). The V gene lost 11 bases and the J gene lost 2 bases, with 15 bases spanning the gap. The CDR3 spans 13 residues. Germline CDR1 ENHRY, CDR2 SYGVKD. The CDR3 bases are TGTGCCGCCTCGGCGACAGCCAACACTGAAGCTTTCTTT. Amino acids: CAASATANTEAFF.

This clone occurred a few times. The chain recombines TRBV3-1 (or the pseudogene TRBV3-2) with TRBJ1-2; possible D gene TRBD1, 5 bases. The V gene's germline CDR1 is LGHDT and CDR2 YNNKEL (reference sequence). Trimming cost V 5 bases and J 8 bases, with 18 bases left between them. The CDR3 loop spans 14 amino acids. The CDR3 bases are TGTGCCAGCAGCAATCACGGCAGGGCGGGGGGCTACACCTTC. Translating it yields CASSNHGRAGGYTF.